The sequence of this TCR beta chain was determined in a study of cytomegalovirus exposure and HLA in healthy donors. General observations from the study: An analysis that was carried out later associated 15,000 to 20,000 TCR beta sequences with HLA alleles at 0.05 false discovery rate.

V was pared by 5 bases and J by 5 bases, with 9 bases of the junction left unmatched. Germline-derived CDR1 and CDR2 are SGHVS and FNYEAQ. The CDR3 consists of 15 residues. About this clone: Antigen unknown.

PCR involved 60 Vbeta and 13 Jbeta primers. The data were produced by immunoSEQ multiplex PCR, yet TCRdb's version contains in-frame clones alone and is incomplete. The sample shows 130,000 or so clones, and 2.2% sits with its ten largest clones. The chain joins TRBV7-6 to TRBJ2-1; TRBD2 agrees at 7 bases. The material sequenced was PBMCs. The sequence derives from a woman under 30 in good health and CMV-seronegative. The CDR3 loop is CASSLSGRPNNEQFF. The CDR3 DNA is TGTGCCAGCAGCCTTAGCGGGCGGCCAAACAATGAGCAGTTCTTC. The full variable domain, completed using reference TRBV7-6 and TRBJ2-1, is GAGVSQSPRYKVTKRGQDVALRCDPISGHVSLYWYRQALGQGPEFLTYFNYEAQQDKSGLPNDRFSAERPEGSISTLTIQRTEQRDSAMYRCASSLSGRPNNEQFFGPGTRLTVL.